These 14 T cell receptor beta chains came from one sample sequenced in a study of blood T cell repertoires in COVID-19. Sequencing used immunoSEQ multiplex PCR; TCRdb keeps in-frame clones, though not all of them. Of roughly 200,000 clones in the sample, approximately 85% are singletons; the top ten hold 5% to 7%. The specimen sequenced was PBMCs or T cells enriched from blood (not recorded which). The source of these receptors is a middle-aged man with acute COVID-19.

This clone was counted a single time. This chain links TRBV7-9 with TRBJ1-6; D is unresolved. The CDR3 runs to 14 residues. Germline V gene data show CDR1 as SEHNR and CDR2 as FQNEAQ (reference sequence). V was shortened by 5 bases and J by 4 bases, with 9 bases between the two germline ends. In nucleotides, the CDR3 is TGTGCCAGCAGCCTTACAGTTTATAATTCACCCCTCCACTTT. It translates to CASSLTVYNSPLHF.

The chain carries TRBV28 and TRBJ2-1; D perhaps matches TRBD1 (5 bases). Germline V lookup: CDR1 MDHEN, CDR2 SYDVKM. V was trimmed by 2 bases and J by 5 bases, leaving 7 bases between them. CDR3 length: 13 amino acids. This chain's CDR3 is CASSLDRDNEQFF. The CDR3 nucleotides are TGTGCCAGCAGTTTAGACAGAGACAATGAGCAGTTCTTC.

The rearrangement links TRBV4-3 to TRBJ1-2, with D maybe TRBD1 (6 bases). Trimming removed 0 bases at V and 8 bases at J, with 13 bases between. CDR1 LGHNA and CDR2 YSLEER come from the germline V gene. The CDR3 has 14 residues. The CDR3 is CASSQDRQGLGYTF. The CDR3 nucleotides are TGCGCCAGCAGCCAAGATCGCCAGGGGTTAGGCTACACCTTC.

This clone was seen repeatedly, ten times or more. CDR3 loop: CASSLTKGGVAKNIQYF. Here the CDR3 DNA reads TGTGCCAGCAGCTTAACGAAGGGCGGGGTAGCCAAAAACATTCAGTACTTC. This chain connects TRBV7-3 to TRBJ2-4; D is possibly TRBD2 (6 bases). Germline lookup yields CDR1 SGHTA and CDR2 FQGTGA. V lost 0 bases, J lost 0 bases, and 12 bases lay in between. The length of the CDR3 is 17 residues.

The chain links TRBV27 to TRBJ1-5; unclear D gene. This CDR3 comprises 19 residues. Trimming left V 1 base short and J 0 bases short, with 19 bases between. Germline values: CDR1 MNHEY, CDR2 SMNVEV (reference sequence). The CDR3 is CASSLLSAIGGVSNQPQHF. The CDR3 DNA reads TGTGCCAGCAGTTTATTATCGGCGATAGGCGGAGTTAGCAATCAGCCCCAGCATTTT.

V and J are TRBV30 and TRBJ1-1, with unresolved D. Trimming stripped 6 bases from V and 8 bases from J, with 13 bases between. Germline V gene lookup returns CDR1 GTSNPN and CDR2 SVGIG (reference sequence). The CDR3 length is 11 residues. The CDR3: CACGEGTEAFF. CDR3 nucleotides: TGTGCCTGTGGGGAGGGTACCGAAGCTTTCTTT.

This chain links TRBV4-1 with TRBJ2-7; 9 nucleotides line up with TRBD1. Trimming removed 1 base from V and 3 bases from J; junction bases left unmatched: 4. Germline CDR1 reads MGHRA; CDR2 reads YSYEKL. CDR3 length: 15 amino acids. The CDR3 nucleotides read TGCGCCAGCAGCCAAGTCGGGACAGGGAACTACGAGCAGTACTTC. It encodes CASSQVGTGNYEQYF.

This chain connects TRBV2 to TRBJ2-7; 8 nucleotides line up with TRBD1. The CDR3 sequence is 13 residues long. V lost 6 bases to trimming and J lost 2 bases; unmatched junction nucleotides: 3. CDR1 SNHLY and CDR2 FYNNEI come from the germline V gene. CDR3 in amino acids: CASRGGQAYEQYF. In DNA form, the CDR3 reads TGTGCCAGCAGGGGGGGACAGGCCTACGAGCAGTACTTC.

This clone showed up just once. The rearrangement joins TRBV28 to TRBJ2-3; D remains ambiguous. This CDR3 contains 15 residues. V lost 6 bases and J lost 2, with 15 bases in between. The germline V gene has CDR1 MDHEN and CDR2 SYDVKM. The CDR3 loop reads CASRRGGGNTDTQYF. The CDR3 DNA reads as TGTGCCAGCAGACGCGGTGGCGGTAACACAGATACGCAGTATTTT.

CDR3: CASTPSGRWVDEQFF. The CDR3 bases are TGTGCCAGCACCCCGAGCGGGAGGTGGGTCGATGAGCAGTTCTTC. This chain links TRBV5-6 with TRBJ2-1; 9 nucleotides agree with TRBD2. CDR1 is SGHDT and CDR2 is YYEEEE in the germline V gene. The CDR3 consists of 15 residues. V shed 6 bases and J 8 bases; nucleotides not matched to a gene: 12.

CDR3 sequence (DNA): TGTGCCAGCAGCTTAAGAGCTACAGAGTATCAGCCCCAGCATTTT. It codes for CASSLRATEYQPQHF. J is TRBJ1-5 and V is TRBV7-2; D gene uncertain. This CDR3 contains 15 residues. V shed 2 bases and J shed 5 bases, with 13 bases lying between them. The germline gives CDR1 SGHTA, CDR2 FQGNSA.

The chain joins TRBV9 to TRBJ1-6; the D gene is possibly TRBD1 (5 bases). CDR3 length: 14 residues. The germline CDR1 and CDR2 sequences are SGDLS and YYNGEE. Between the trimmed V and J ends, which lost 0 bases and 11 bases, there was a span of 12 bases. The CDR3 sequence: CASSVEPGMPPLHF. The CDR3 DNA reads TGTGCCAGCAGCGTAGAGCCAGGGATGCCACCCCTCCACTTT.

The rearrangement joins TRBV27 to TRBJ1-5; possibly TRBD1 for D (5 bases). CDR1 and CDR2 from the germline V gene are MNHEY and SMNVEV (reference sequence). CDR3 length equals 17 residues. Trimming removed 3 bases at V and 4 bases at J, with 19 bases between. CDR3 DNA sequence: TGTGCCAGCAGTTTCACACTGGGAGGGGATCCTAATCAGCCCCAGCATTTT. This encodes CASSFTLGGDPNQPQHF.

This rearrangement joins TRBV9 to TRBJ2-1; 9 nucleotides align to TRBD2. The V and J ends lost 3 bases and 1 base, in that order; junction bases with no gene match: 2. The CDR3 is 15 residues long. The germline gives CDR1 SGDLS, CDR2 YYNGEE. CDR3 protein: CASSETSGSYNEQFF. The DNA for the CDR3 is TGTGCCAGCAGCGAGACTAGCGGTTCCTACAATGAGCAGTTCTTC.